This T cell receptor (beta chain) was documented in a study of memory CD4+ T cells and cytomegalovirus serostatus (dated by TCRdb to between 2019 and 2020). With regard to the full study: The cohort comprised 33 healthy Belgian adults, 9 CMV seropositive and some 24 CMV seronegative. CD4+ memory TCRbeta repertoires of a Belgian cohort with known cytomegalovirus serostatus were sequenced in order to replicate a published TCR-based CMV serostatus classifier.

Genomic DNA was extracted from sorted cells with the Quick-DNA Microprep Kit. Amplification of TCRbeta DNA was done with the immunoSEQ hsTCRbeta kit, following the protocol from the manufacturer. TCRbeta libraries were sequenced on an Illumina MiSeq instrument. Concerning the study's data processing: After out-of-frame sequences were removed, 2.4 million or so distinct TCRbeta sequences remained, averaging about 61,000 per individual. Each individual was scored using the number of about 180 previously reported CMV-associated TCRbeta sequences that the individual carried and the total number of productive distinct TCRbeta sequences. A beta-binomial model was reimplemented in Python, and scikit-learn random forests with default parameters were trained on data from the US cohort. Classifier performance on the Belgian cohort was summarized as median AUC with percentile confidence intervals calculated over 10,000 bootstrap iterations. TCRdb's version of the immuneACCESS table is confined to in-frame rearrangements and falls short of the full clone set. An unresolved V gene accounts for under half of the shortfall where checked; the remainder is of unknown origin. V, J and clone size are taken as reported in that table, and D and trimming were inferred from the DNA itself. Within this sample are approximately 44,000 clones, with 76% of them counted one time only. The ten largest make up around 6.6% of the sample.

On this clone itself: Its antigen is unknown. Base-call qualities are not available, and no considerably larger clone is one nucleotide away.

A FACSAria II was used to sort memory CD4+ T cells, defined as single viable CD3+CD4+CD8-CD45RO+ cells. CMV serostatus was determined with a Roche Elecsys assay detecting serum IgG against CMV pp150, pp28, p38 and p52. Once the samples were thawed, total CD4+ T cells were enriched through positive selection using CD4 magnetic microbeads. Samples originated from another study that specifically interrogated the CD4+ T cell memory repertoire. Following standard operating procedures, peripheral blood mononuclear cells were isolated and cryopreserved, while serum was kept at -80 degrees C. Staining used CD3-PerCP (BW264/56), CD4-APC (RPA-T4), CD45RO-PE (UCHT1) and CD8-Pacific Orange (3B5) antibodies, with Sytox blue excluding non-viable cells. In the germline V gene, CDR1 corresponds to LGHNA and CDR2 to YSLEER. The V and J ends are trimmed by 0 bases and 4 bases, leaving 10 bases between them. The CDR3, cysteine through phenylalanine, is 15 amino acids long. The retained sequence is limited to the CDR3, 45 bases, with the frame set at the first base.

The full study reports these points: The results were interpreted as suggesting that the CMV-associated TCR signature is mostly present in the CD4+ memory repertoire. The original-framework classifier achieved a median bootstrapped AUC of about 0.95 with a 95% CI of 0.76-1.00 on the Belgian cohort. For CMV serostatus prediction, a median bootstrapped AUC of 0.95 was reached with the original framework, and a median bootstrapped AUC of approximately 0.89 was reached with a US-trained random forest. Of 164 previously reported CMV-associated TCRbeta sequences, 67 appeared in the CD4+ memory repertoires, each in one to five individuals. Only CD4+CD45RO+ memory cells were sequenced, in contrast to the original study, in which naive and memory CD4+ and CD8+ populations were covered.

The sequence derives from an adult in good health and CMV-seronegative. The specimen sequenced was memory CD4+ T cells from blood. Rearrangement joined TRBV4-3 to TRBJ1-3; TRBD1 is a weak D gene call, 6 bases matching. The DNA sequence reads TGCGCCAGCAGCCAAGATACAACAGGGGGAAACACCATATATTTT. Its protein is CASSQDTTGGNTIYF.